This T cell receptor (beta chain) was observed in a study of blood T cell repertoires in COVID-19. Study context: Whether acute or convalescent, the COVID-19 samples came from the United States, Italy and Spain. T cells, B-cell-depleted T cells, or PBMCs supplied cDNA or gDNA.

As originally analysed: Reference gene primers were amplified, and this amplification served to estimate nucleated cell counts. The protocol was immunoSEQ multiplex PCR, while the TCRdb copy is restricted to in-frame clones and leaves out a portion. V and J calls and clone size are as listed in that table; D and trimming were resolved from the DNA. Seen here are 40,000 to 50,000 clones, approximately 85% observed once, and the top ten hold 15% to 17%. The V gene's germline CDR1 is SNHLY and CDR2 FYNNEI. The length of the CDR3 is 14 residues. With 6 bases clipped from V and 7 bases from J, the junction kept 7 bases outside the gene matches.

The chain joins TRBV2 to TRBJ2-7; the match to TRBD1 covers 12 bases. The specimen sequenced was peripheral blood. The receptor comes from a human donor in a cohort sampled during active COVID-19. The donor label of this sample is uncertain. As DNA, the CDR3 is TGTGCCAGCAGCCTGGGACAGGGGGCCCGAGAGCAGTACTTC. Amino acid sequence: CASSLGQGAREQYF.